These 16 T cell receptor beta chains were sequenced from one sample in a study of response to subunit inactivated influenza vaccine. MiXCR was run by TCRdb on the RT-PCR reads, yielding one entry per CDR3 protein. The sample yields under 550,000 distinct CDR3 sequences, roughly 7.9% seen once. Specimen: PBMCs from blood, collected less than 30 months after vaccination. Every receptor here comes from a man between 50 and 69 years old who received an inactivated influenza vaccine.

This clonotype came up a few times. This chain joins TRBV12-3 or TRBV12-4 and TRBJ2-1; 8 bases are shared with TRBD2. This CDR3 is built from 14 residues. The V gene end was trimmed by 3 bases and the J gene end by 8 bases; junction bases not matched to a gene: 6. In DNA, the CDR3 is TGTGCCAGCAGTTTGGATAGCGGGGTCGATGAGCAGTTCTTC. Its translation is CASSLDSGVDEQFF.

This sequence joins TRBV10-2 and TRBJ2-1; 7 bases agree with TRBD2. V was clipped by 5 bases and J by 9 bases; unmatched bases: 10. Germline values: CDR1 WSHSY, CDR2 SAAADI. The CDR3 runs to 14 residues. The CDR3 DNA is TGCGCCAGCAGTCGGGGGACTACCTACGCTGAGCAGTTCTTC. This translates into CASSRGTTYAEQFF.

There are many counts of this clonotype. The rearrangement joins TRBV5-4 to TRBJ2-5, with D possibly being TRBD1 or TRBD2 (5 bases each). Trimming cost V 0 bases and J 7 bases, with 16 bases left between them. There are 15 residues in the CDR3. Germline lookup yields CDR1 SGHNT and CDR2 YYREEE (reference sequence). The CDR3 loop is CASSLGDPKSGTQYF. The CDR3 DNA reads as TGTGCCAGCAGCTTGGGGGACCCAAAAAGTGGGACCCAGTACTTC.

V is TRBV6-2 or TRBV6-3 and J is TRBJ2-3, with 14 positions matching TRBD2. This CDR3 is built from 16 residues. Trimming took 5 bases from V and 0 from J; bases not matched to a gene: 1. Germline V gene lookup returns CDR1 MNHEY and CDR2 SVGEGT. The CDR3, as DNA: TGTGCCAGCAGTAGACTAGCGGGGGGGAGCACAGATACGCAGTATTTT. Translated, it gives CASSRLAGGSTDTQYF.

In this sample, this clonotype turned up many times. A read error may produce the germline difference seen at one junction end. The chain has TRBV7-7 and TRBJ2-5; 7 bases agree with TRBD2. The length of the CDR3 is 15 residues. Germline CDR1 reads SSHAT; CDR2 reads FNYEAQ (reference sequence). The CDR3 region is CASSPGLGRSETQYF. The CDR3 DNA is TGTGCTAGCAGCCCAGGACTAGGGAGGTCAGAGACCCAGTACTTC.

This clonotype showed up many times. V is TRBV6-2 or TRBV6-3 and J is TRBJ1-2; unclear D gene. Germline lookup yields CDR1 MNHEY and CDR2 SVGEGT. Between the trimmed V and J ends, which lost 5 bases and 5 bases, there was a span of 12 bases. The length of the CDR3 is 13 residues. CDR3 sequence (DNA): TGTGCCAGCAGTCCGTTATGGGAGTATGGCTACACCTTC. Its translation: CASSPLWEYGYTF.

This clonotype was seen only a few times. The chain employs TRBV12-3 or TRBV12-4 and TRBJ2-1, with TRBD1 as a possible D gene (5 bases). The CDR3 extends over 15 amino acids. V was clipped by 3 bases and J by 5 bases, with 14 bases between them. The CDR3: CASSFQGNSHNEQFF. The DNA for the CDR3 is TGTGCCAGCAGTTTCCAGGGAAACAGCCACAATGAGCAGTTCTTC.

This chain uses TRBV4-2 with TRBJ1-5; possible D gene TRBD1, 6 bases. The CDR3 is 16 amino acids. Germline V CDR1 and CDR2: LGHNA, YNFKEQ. Trimming took 0 bases from V and 7 from J, leaving 16 bases between them. The CDR3 sequence: CASSQDHYRAGQPQHF. Here the CDR3 DNA reads TGTGCCAGCAGCCAAGATCATTACAGGGCCGGGCAGCCCCAGCATTTT.

This chain joins TRBV7-9 and TRBJ1-2; D might be TRBD1 (6 bases). Germline V gene data show CDR1 as SEHNR and CDR2 as FQNEAQ (reference sequence). CDR3 length equals 13 residues. V was cut by 1 base and J by 7 bases, with 10 bases left in between. CDR3 loop: CASSLEGGSGYTF. CDR3 nucleotides: TGTGCCAGCAGCTTAGAGGGGGGAAGTGGCTACACCTTC.

This clonotype was seen only a few times. The chain has TRBV4-1 and TRBJ1-5; 8 bases fit TRBD1. The germline gives CDR1 MGHRA, CDR2 YSYEKL. The CDR3 is made up of 15 amino acids. With V trimmed by 4 bases and J by 5 bases, 7 bases remained unmatched. CDR3 residues: CASSRQTGEYQPQHF. The CDR3 DNA is TGCGCCAGCAGCCGCCAGACAGGGGAATATCAGCCCCAGCATTTT.

In this sample, this clonotype turned up a few times. This rearrangement joins TRBV6-2 or TRBV6-3 to TRBJ2-1, with 13 bases that match TRBD2. The germline gives CDR1 MNHEY, CDR2 SVGEGT. After removal of 6 bases from V and 0 bases from J, the junction contained 11 bases not matched to a gene. The CDR3 consists of 19 residues. The CDR3 sequence: CASRGLAGVRGRSYNEQFF. The DNA of the CDR3 is TGTGCCAGCAGAGGACTAGCGGGGGTTCGGGGGCGCTCCTACAATGAGCAGTTCTTC.

The CDR3 here is CASSPGTGTNTEAFF. The CDR3, as DNA: TGTGCCAGCTCACCAGGGACAGGGACGAACACTGAAGCTTTCTTT. The J gene is TRBJ1-1, the V gene TRBV18; TRBD1 agrees at 9 bases. This CDR3 comprises 15 residues. V shed 2 bases, J shed 1 base, and the junction held 2 bases outside the gene matches. Germline lookup yields CDR1 KGHSH and CDR2 LQKENI.

This clonotype was seen repeatedly, ten times or more. The V and J genes are TRBV5-1 and TRBJ2-2; 10 bases agree with TRBD1. This CDR3 contains 15 residues. J lost 7 bases, V lost 7 bases, and 10 bases had no gene match. CDR1 and CDR2 (germline): SGHRS, YFSETQ. CDR3 bases: TGCGCCAGCGGACTGCCGGGACAGGGGATCGGGGAGCTGTTTTTT. It yields the protein CASGLPGQGIGELFF.

This sequence joins TRBV30 and TRBJ1-2, with D unclear. Trimming took 0 bases from V and 3 from J, leaving 8 bases between them. The CDR3 spans 13 residues. CDR1 is GTSNPN and CDR2 is SVGIG in the germline V gene (reference sequence). The CDR3 here is CAWSVQSHYGYTF. CDR3 coding DNA: TGTGCCTGGAGTGTACAGTCACACTATGGCTACACCTTC.

The chain joins TRBV12-3 or TRBV12-4 to TRBJ2-1; possible D gene TRBD2, 6 bases. V shed 5 bases and J shed 13 bases, with 12 bases lying between them. The CDR3 is 11 amino acids. This chain's CDR3 is CASSAGRIQFF. DNA of the CDR3: TGTGCCAGCAGTGCGGGACGAATACAGTTCTTC.

The rearrangement joins TRBV3-1 to TRBJ1-6; 7 positions agree with TRBD1. Germline V gene sequence: CDR1 LGHDT, CDR2 YNNKEL (reference sequence). V lost 5 bases to trimming and J lost 9 bases; unmatched junction nucleotides: 7. CDR3 length: 14 residues. CDR3 sequence (DNA): TGTGCCAGCAGCTCACAGGGGAACGCTTCACCCCTCCACTTT. This translates into CASSSQGNASPLHF.